Reported below is one T cell receptor beta chain. The sample originates from a study of cytomegalovirus exposure and HLA in healthy donors. V shed 8 bases and J shed 4 bases, with 18 bases lying between them. In germline, CDR1 is LNHDA, CDR2 SQIVND (reference sequence). The CDR3 runs to 15 residues. Both 60 Vbeta primers and 13 Jbeta primers went into the PCR. Clones were sequenced by immunoSEQ multiplex PCR, and TCRdb holds only the in-frame ones, with some missing. The top ten hold 20% to 25% of the sample, which has about 80,000 clones, about 80% seen once. This sequence joins TRBV19 and TRBJ1-5, with D tentatively TRBD1 (6 bases). This TCR was sampled from a woman aged 50 to 60 in good health and CMV-seropositive. The sample consisted of PBMCs. The CDR3 sequence is CASAPRAQGNQPQHF. The CDR3 nucleotides read TGTGCCAGTGCCCCTAGGGCCCAGGGGAATCAGCCCCAGCATTTT.